This T cell receptor beta chain stems from a study of blood T cell repertoires in COVID-19. Study as a whole: From the United States, Italy and Spain came samples of acute and convalescent COVID-19.

Germline V CDR1 and CDR2: ENHRY, SYGVKD. The CDR3 runs to 15 residues. V gave up 6 bases and J gave up 0 bases, with 11 bases separating them. Under the authors' procedure: The assay estimated nucleated cells by amplifying reference gene primers. Only in-frame clones appear in the TCRdb table, and some are missing; sequencing was by immunoSEQ multiplex PCR. Clone size and V and J calls were adopted from that table, with D and trimming inferred from the DNA. The sample carries tens of thousands of clones, approximately 88% recorded once. Input material: peripheral blood. The receptor's source is a man over 45 with active COVID-19. The rearrangement joins TRBV10-3 to TRBJ1-4, with a weak D call TRBD1 (5 bases). The CDR3 loop is CAIRDRDATNEKLFF. In DNA, the CDR3 is TGTGCCATCAGAGACAGAGATGCAACTAATGAAAAACTGTTTTTT.